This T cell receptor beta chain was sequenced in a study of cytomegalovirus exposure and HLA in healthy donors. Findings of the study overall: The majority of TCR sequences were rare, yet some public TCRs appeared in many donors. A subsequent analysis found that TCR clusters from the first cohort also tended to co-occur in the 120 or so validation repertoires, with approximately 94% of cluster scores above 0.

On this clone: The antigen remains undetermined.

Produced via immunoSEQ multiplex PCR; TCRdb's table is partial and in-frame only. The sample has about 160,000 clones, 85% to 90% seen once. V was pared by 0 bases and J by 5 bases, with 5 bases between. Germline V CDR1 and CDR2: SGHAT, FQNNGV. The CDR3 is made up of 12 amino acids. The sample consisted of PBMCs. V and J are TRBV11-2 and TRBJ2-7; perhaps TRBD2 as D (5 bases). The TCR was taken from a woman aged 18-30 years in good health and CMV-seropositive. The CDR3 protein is CASSLDGDEQYF. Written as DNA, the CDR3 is TGTGCCAGCAGCTTAGACGGGGACGAGCAGTACTTC.